Sequencing of this T cell receptor (beta chain) was carried out in a study of control samples from healthy donors and cancer patients. Deletions cut 5 bases from V and 7 bases from J, with 14 bases between. CDR3 length: 14 amino acids. Germline V gene sequence: CDR1 LNHDA, CDR2 SQIVND (reference sequence). TCRdb's copy holds only in-frame clones and misses some; the assay was immunoSEQ multiplex PCR. The sample has 150,000 or so clones; around 88% are singletons. The origin of this receptor is a woman in her thirties in good health. This sequence joins TRBV19 and TRBJ1-4; D is perhaps TRBD1 (5 bases). Sequenced input: blood. CDR3 sequence reads: CASSLRGESEKLFF. Written as DNA, the CDR3 is TGTGCCAGTAGTCTCCGGGGGGAGAGTGAAAAACTGTTTTTT.